This T cell receptor (beta chain) was documented in a study of T cell changes during pregnancy in multiple sclerosis. Trimming pared 0 bases from V and 4 bases from J, leaving 9 bases between. Germline V gene sequence: CDR1 SGHTA, CDR2 FQGNSA. The CDR3 contains 14 residues. Measured with immunoSEQ multiplex PCR; TCRdb has only the in-frame clones, and not every one. The sample lists fewer than 75,000 clones, less than 95% occurring once. This clone appeared a single time. The input for sequencing was peripheral blood, taken after pregnancy. The sequence derives from a female donor in good health, enrolled as a control in a pregnancy study. This chain connects TRBV7-2 to TRBJ1-2; D gene uncertain. The CDR3 here is CASSLASQAYGYTF. The DNA for the CDR3 is TGTGCCAGCAGCTTAGCTTCGCAGGCCTATGGCTACACCTTC.